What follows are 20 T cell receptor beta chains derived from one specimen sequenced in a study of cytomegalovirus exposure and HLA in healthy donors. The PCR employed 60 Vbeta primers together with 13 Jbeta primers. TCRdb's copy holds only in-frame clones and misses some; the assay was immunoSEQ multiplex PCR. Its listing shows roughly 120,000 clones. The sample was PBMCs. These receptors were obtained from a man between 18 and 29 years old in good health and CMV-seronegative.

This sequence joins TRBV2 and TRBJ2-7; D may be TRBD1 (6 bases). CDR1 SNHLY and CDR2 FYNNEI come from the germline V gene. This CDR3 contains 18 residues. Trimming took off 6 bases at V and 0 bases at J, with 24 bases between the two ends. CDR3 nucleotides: TGTGCCAGCAGCAAACCTCCTACAGGGACAATTGCCTCCTACGAGCAGTACTTC. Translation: CASSKPPTGTIASYEQYF.

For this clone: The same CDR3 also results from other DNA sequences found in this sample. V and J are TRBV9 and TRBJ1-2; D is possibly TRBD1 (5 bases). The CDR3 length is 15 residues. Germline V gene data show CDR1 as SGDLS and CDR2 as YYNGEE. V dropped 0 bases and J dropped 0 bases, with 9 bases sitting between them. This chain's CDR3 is CASSVDPGTNYGYTF. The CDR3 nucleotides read TGTGCCAGCAGCGTAGACCCAGGGACTAACTATGGCTACACCTTC.

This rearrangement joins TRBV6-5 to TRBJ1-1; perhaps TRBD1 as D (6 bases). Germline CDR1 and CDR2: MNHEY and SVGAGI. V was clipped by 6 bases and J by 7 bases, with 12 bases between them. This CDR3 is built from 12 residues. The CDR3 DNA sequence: TGTGCCAGCAGACAGGACAGTGTTGAAGCTTTCTTT. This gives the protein CASRQDSVEAFF.

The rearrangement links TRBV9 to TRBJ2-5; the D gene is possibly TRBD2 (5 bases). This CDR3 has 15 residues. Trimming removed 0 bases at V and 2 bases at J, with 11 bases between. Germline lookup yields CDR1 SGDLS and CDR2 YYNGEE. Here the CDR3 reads CASSVGERLQETQYF. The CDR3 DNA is TGTGCCAGCAGCGTAGGGGAGCGCCTACAAGAGACCCAGTACTTC.

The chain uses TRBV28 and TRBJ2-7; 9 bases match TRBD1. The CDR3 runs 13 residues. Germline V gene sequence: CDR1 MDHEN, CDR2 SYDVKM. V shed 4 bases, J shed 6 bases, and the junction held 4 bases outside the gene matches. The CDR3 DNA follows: TGTGCCAGCAGTTATGGGACAGGGCGCGAGCAGTACTTC. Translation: CASSYGTGREQYF.

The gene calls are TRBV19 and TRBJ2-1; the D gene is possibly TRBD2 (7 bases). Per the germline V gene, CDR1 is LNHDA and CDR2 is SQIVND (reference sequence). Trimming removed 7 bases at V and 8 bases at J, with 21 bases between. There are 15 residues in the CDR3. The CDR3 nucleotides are TGTGCCAGTATGGGGGGGGGCGGTAGGGTCTATGAGCAGTTCTTC. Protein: CASMGGGGRVYEQFF.

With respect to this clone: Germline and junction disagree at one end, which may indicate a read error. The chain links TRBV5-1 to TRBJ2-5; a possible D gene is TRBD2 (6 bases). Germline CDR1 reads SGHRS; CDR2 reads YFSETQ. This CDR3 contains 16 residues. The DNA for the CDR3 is TGCGCCAGCAGCGCCGTCATGACTAGTTTGGCTAAGGTGATAGACTTC. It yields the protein CASSAVMTSLAKVIDF.

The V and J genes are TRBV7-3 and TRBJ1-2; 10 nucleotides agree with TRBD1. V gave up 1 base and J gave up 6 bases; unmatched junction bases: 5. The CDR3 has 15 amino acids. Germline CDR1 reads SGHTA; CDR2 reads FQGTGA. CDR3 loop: CASSLSRDRGNGYTF. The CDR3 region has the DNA TGTGCCAGCAGCTTAAGTAGGGACAGGGGCAATGGCTACACCTTC.

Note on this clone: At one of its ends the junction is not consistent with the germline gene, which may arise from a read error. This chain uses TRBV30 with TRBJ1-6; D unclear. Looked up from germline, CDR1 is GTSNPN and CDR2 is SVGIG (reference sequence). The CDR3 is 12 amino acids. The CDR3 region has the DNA TGTGCCTGGAGGGCAGGAAGTTCAGCCCTCCACTTT. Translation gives CAWRAGSSALHF.

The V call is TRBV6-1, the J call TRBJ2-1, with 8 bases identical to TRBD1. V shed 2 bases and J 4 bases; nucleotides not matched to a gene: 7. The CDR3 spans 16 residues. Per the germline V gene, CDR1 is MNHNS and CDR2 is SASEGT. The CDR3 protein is CASSEYGDRMYNEQFF. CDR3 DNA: TGTGCCAGCAGTGAATATGGGGACAGGATGTACAATGAGCAGTTCTTC.

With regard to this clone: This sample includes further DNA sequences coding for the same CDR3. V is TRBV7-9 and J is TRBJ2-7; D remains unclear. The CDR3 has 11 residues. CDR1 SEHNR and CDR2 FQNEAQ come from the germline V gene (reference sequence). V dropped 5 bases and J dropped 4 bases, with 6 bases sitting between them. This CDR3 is CASSRGYEQYF. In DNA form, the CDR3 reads TGTGCCAGCAGCCGAGGATACGAGCAGTACTTC.

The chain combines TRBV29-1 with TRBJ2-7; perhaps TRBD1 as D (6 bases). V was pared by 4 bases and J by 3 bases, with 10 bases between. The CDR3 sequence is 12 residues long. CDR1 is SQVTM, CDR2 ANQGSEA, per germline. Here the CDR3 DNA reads TGCAGCGTTGGGGGGCAGGACTACGAGCAGTACTTC. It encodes CSVGGQDYEQYF.

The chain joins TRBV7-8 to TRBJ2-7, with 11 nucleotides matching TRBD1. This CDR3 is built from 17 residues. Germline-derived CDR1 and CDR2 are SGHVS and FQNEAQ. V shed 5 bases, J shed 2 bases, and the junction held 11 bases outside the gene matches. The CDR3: CASSRTGGGWAPYEQYF. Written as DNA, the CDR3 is TGTGCCAGCAGCCGGACAGGGGGCGGGTGGGCCCCCTACGAGCAGTACTTC.

CDR3 loop: CASSIWDRSYEQYF. CDR3 bases: TGTGCCAGTAGTATCTGGGACAGAAGCTACGAGCAGTACTTC. This chain uses TRBV19 with TRBJ2-7, with 7 bases aligning to TRBD1. Germline CDR1 is LNHDA and CDR2 is SQIVND (reference sequence). The CDR3 is 14 amino acids. J gave up 3 bases and V 3 bases, and 5 bases lay outside the gene matches.

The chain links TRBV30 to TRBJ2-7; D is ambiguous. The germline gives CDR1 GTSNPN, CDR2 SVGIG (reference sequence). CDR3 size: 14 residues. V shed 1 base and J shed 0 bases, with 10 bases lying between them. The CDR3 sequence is CAWSDSRYSYEQYF. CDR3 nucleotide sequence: TGTGCCTGGAGTGATAGCCGATACTCCTACGAGCAGTACTTC.

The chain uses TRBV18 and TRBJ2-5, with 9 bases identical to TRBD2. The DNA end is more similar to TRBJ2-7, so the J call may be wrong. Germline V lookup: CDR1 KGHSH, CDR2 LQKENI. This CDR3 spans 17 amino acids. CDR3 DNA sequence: TGTGCCAGCTCACCACAAACCCGTAGCGGGGGCTCCTACGAGCAGTACTTC. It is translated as CASSPQTRSGGSYEQYF.

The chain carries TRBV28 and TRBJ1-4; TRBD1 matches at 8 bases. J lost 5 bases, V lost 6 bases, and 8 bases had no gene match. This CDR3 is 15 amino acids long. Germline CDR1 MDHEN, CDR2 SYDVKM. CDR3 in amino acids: CASSAFGQGNEKLFF. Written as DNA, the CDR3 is TGTGCCAGCAGCGCCTTCGGACAGGGCAATGAAAAACTGTTTTTT.

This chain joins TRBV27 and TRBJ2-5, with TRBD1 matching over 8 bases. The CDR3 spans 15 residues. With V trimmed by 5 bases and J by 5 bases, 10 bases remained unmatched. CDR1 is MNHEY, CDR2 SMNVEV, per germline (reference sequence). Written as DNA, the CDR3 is TGTGCCAGCAGTCCTTACTCAGGGGGCGACGAGACCCAGTACTTC. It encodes CASSPYSGGDETQYF.

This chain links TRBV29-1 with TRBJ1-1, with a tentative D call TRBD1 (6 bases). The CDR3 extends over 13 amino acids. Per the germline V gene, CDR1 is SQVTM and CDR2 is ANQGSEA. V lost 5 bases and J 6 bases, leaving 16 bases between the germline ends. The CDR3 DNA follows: TGCAGCGTTTCAGAAGCAGGGGCCCCTGAAGCTTTCTTT. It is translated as CSVSEAGAPEAFF.

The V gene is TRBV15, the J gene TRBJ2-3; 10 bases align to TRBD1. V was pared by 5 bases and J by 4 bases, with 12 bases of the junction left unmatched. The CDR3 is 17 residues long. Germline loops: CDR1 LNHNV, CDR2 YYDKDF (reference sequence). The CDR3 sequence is CATSRGTGDRGADTQYF. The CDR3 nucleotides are TGTGCCACCAGCCGAGGGACAGGGGATAGGGGGGCAGATACGCAGTATTTT.